The 18 T cell receptor beta chains presented below share a single source sample, sequenced in a study of spatial heterogeneity in lung cancer. The time point here: sample taken at primary tumor resection. No antigen has been assigned to these receptors. General study findings and limits: How many expanded intratumoral alpha and beta TCRs were present tracked the tumor mutation count, which was a count of nonsynonymous mutations.

TCRdb processed the 5' RACE reads anew with MiXCR; each CDR3 protein has one entry. The data contain around 8,100 distinct CDR3 sequences, 13% to 15% of them singletons. Specimen: lung tumor tissue, collected at surgery. The receptors derive from a female donor with early-stage non-small cell lung cancer.

The chain recombines TRBV28 with TRBJ1-2; TRBD1 agrees at 7 bases. Trimming removed 1 base from V and 4 bases from J; junction bases left unmatched: 6. CDR3 length: 15 residues. Germline V gene sequence: CDR1 MDHEN, CDR2 SYDVKM. CDR3 protein: CASSLLAGGSYGYTF. The CDR3 DNA follows: TGTGCCAGCAGTTTATTGGCAGGGGGGAGCTATGGCTACACCTTC.

By sample fraction, this clonotype is medium-sized. The chain is built from TRBV20-1 and TRBJ2-1; the D gene is possibly TRBD2 (5 bases). In germline, CDR1 is DFQATT, CDR2 SNEGSKA (reference sequence). The CDR3 is 15 residues long. With 3 bases removed from V and 0 bases from J, the gap between germline ends came to 12 bases. The CDR3 reads CSARERQSSYNEQFF. The CDR3 DNA follows: TGCAGTGCTAGGGAGCGGCAGAGCTCCTACAATGAGCAGTTCTTC.

Relative to its sample, this clonotype is medium-sized (0.01 to 0.1%). The V call is TRBV7-9, the J call TRBJ1-1; weak D call: TRBD1 (5 bases). CDR1 is SEHNR, CDR2 FQNEAQ, per germline (reference sequence). The V end lost 5 bases, the J end lost 6 bases, and 10 bases lay between the germline ends. There are 12 residues in the CDR3. The CDR3 is CASSPMGPEAFF. The CDR3 DNA is TGTGCCAGCAGCCCCATGGGGCCTGAAGCTTTCTTT.

This sequence joins TRBV7-9 and TRBJ2-7, with 8 bases lining up with TRBD2. The CDR3 extends over 15 amino acids. After removal of 3 bases from V and 2 bases from J, the junction contained 6 bases not matched to a gene. Per germline, CDR1 SEHNR and CDR2 FQNEAQ (reference sequence). DNA for the CDR3: TGTGCCAGCAGCTTTTCCGAGCGGGAGCCCTACGAGCAGTACTTC. This gives the protein CASSFSEREPYEQYF.

There are many counts of this clonotype. V is TRBV5-1 and J is TRBJ2-2, with a weak D call TRBD1 (5 bases). The germline V and J ends were trimmed by 0 bases and 7 bases, with 7 bases remaining between them. CDR3 length: 13 residues. Germline V CDR1 and CDR2: SGHRS, YFSETQ. CDR3 loop: CASSLGQGGELFF. The CDR3 nucleotides are TGCGCCAGCAGCTTGGGGCAGGGCGGGGAGCTGTTTTTT. The full variable domain, rest sourced from reference TRBV5-1 and TRBJ2-2, is KAGVTQTPRYLIKTRGQQVTLSCSPISGHRSVSWYQQTPGQGLQFLFEYFSETQRNKGNFPGRFSGRQFSNSRSEMNVSTLELGDSALYLCASSLGQGGELFFGEGSRLTVL.

This clonotype was found many times. The chain uses TRBV4-3 and TRBJ2-1; D perhaps matches TRBD2 (5 bases). The CDR3 is 15 residues long. Germline CDR1 LGHNA, CDR2 YSLEER. V was trimmed by 0 bases and J by 4 bases, leaving 10 bases between them. The CDR3 nucleotides are TGCGCCAGCAGCCAAGAGGGTAGCGAATACAATGAGCAGTTCTTC. Its protein is CASSQEGSEYNEQFF.

In its sample, this clonotype ranks as medium-sized (0.01 to 0.1%). The rearrangement uses TRBV12-3 or TRBV12-4 and TRBJ2-1; possible D gene TRBD2, 6 bases. V was pared by 5 bases and J by 5 bases, with 16 bases between. This CDR3 has 15 residues. The CDR3 bases are TGTGCCAGCAGTCCAGCGGGTCTTGGGCACAATGAGCAGTTCTTC. It specifies CASSPAGLGHNEQFF.

This clonotype is labeled medium-sized. The rearrangement joins TRBV20-1 to TRBJ1-6; 7 bases fit TRBD1. The J segment lost 6 bases and the V segment lost 5 bases, leaving 4 bases of the junction unmatched. Germline-derived CDR1 and CDR2 are DFQATT and SNEGSKA (reference sequence). The length of the CDR3 is 13 residues. The CDR3 DNA follows: TGCAGTGCTTCCCGACAGGGTAATTCACCCCTCCACTTT. Its protein is CSASRQGNSPLHF.

This clonotype was seen repeatedly, ten times or more. The J gene is TRBJ2-7, the V gene TRBV7-3; the D gene is possibly TRBD2 (6 bases). The CDR3 is 14 residues long. Trimming pared 2 bases from V and 2 bases from J, leaving 10 bases between. Germline assignment: CDR1 SGHTA and CDR2 FQGTGA. The DNA of the CDR3 is TGTGCCAGCAGCTTAGGTCTAGCGCCCTACGAGCAGTACTTC. Its protein product is CASSLGLAPYEQYF. The entire variable domain, with the rest obtained from reference TRBV7-3 and TRBJ2-7, is as follows: GAGVSQTPSNKVTEKGKYVELRCDPISGHTALYWYRQSLGQGPEFLIYFQGTGAADDSGLPNDRFFAVRPEGSVSTLKIQRTERGDSAVYLCASSLGLAPYEQYFGPGTRLTVT.

Judged by abundance, this clonotype is medium-sized. The rearrangement joins TRBV7-2 to TRBJ2-3, with D possibly TRBD1 on 6 matching bases. The V gene lost 5 bases and the J gene lost 0 bases, with 15 bases spanning the gap. Germline V gene sequence: CDR1 SGHTA, CDR2 FQGNSA. The CDR3 sequence is 16 residues long. The CDR3 protein is CASSPGQPTSTDTQYF. The CDR3 DNA reads as TGTGCCAGCAGCCCCGGACAGCCGACTAGCACAGATACGCAGTATTTT. Supplemented by reference TRBV7-2 and TRBJ2-3, the full variable domain reads GAGVSQSPSNKVTEKGKDVELRCDPISGHTALYWYRQSLGQGLEFLIYFQGNSAPDKSGLPSDRFSAERTGGSVSTLTIQRTQQEDSAVYLCASSPGQPTSTDTQYFGPGTRLTVL.

The chain couples TRBV20-1 to TRBJ1-4, with D possibly matching TRBD1 (5 bases). Trimming took 2 bases from V and 6 from J, leaving 13 bases between them. This CDR3 is built from 14 residues. Germline values: CDR1 DFQATT, CDR2 SNEGSKA (reference sequence). The DNA of the CDR3 is TGCAGTGCTAGACTAAGGGGATGGGATGAAAAACTGTTTTTT. Protein sequence: CSARLRGWDEKLFF.

This clonotype was seen a handful of times. J is TRBJ2-1 and V is TRBV11-2; D is uncertain. The CDR3 is 11 amino acids. Per germline, CDR1 SGHAT and CDR2 FQNNGV. Trimming cost V 5 bases and J 6 bases, with 5 bases left between them. CDR3 amino acids: CASSAFNEQFF. Here the CDR3 DNA reads TGTGCCAGCAGCGCGTTCAATGAGCAGTTCTTC.

This clonotype is medium-sized in the sample. This chain uses TRBV29-1 with TRBJ1-2; D remains unclear. The V and J ends lost 5 bases and 7 bases respectively, with 11 bases between them. This CDR3 spans 11 amino acids. From germline, CDR1 is SQVTM and CDR2 ANQGSEA. The CDR3 loop is CSVPGYGGYTF. CDR3 DNA sequence: TGCAGCGTTCCCGGGTATGGTGGCTACACCTTC.

This clonotype has ten or more counts. This chain uses TRBV12-3 or TRBV12-4 with TRBJ1-5; D is possibly TRBD1 (5 bases). The CDR3 runs to 13 residues. Trimming removed 5 bases at V and 3 bases at J, with 8 bases between. The CDR3 region is CASSPGPNQPQHF. CDR3 DNA sequence: TGTGCCAGCAGTCCAGGGCCCAATCAGCCCCAGCATTTT.

By share, this clonotype ranks as medium-sized. The chain is built from TRBV27 and TRBJ1-5; 8 nucleotides match TRBD1. The CDR3 has 13 amino acids. CDR1 MNHEY and CDR2 SMNVEV come from the germline V gene (reference sequence). Losses at the gene ends were 4 bases for V and 7 bases for J; bases not matched to a gene: 3. Written as DNA, the CDR3 is TGTGCCAGCAGTTGGGCAGGGGGCCAGCCCCAGCATTTT. Translation: CASSWAGGQPQHF.

Judged by abundance, this clonotype is medium-sized. This chain uses TRBV4-2 with TRBJ1-6; D remains ambiguous. The germline gives CDR1 LGHNA, CDR2 YNFKEQ. This CDR3 has 14 residues. V gave up 0 bases and J gave up 12 bases, with 12 bases separating them. In DNA, the CDR3 is TGTGCCAGCAGCCAAGATCTAAAAGGCCGACCCCTCCACTTT. Protein product: CASSQDLKGRPLHF.

Within the sample, this clonotype is medium-sized. This sequence joins TRBV4-2 and TRBJ2-1, with 11 bases identical to TRBD2. J lost 6 bases, V lost 3 bases, and 10 bases had no gene match. Germline values: CDR1 LGHNA, CDR2 YNFKEQ. The CDR3 loop spans 17 amino acids. CDR3 in amino acids: CASSQGSGGAGSNEQFF. The DNA of the CDR3 is TGTGCCAGCAGCCAGGGTAGCGGGGGGGCCGGTAGCAATGAGCAGTTCTTC.

The sample holds many counts of this clonotype. The rearrangement joins TRBV6-5 to TRBJ2-7, with unresolved D. Germline V gene sequence: CDR1 MNHEY, CDR2 SVGAGI. The CDR3 has 13 amino acids. V lost 5 bases and J lost 5, with 13 bases in between. Written as DNA, the CDR3 is TGTGCCAGCAGTACCCGATGGATGGACGAGCAGTACTTC. This encodes CASSTRWMDEQYF.